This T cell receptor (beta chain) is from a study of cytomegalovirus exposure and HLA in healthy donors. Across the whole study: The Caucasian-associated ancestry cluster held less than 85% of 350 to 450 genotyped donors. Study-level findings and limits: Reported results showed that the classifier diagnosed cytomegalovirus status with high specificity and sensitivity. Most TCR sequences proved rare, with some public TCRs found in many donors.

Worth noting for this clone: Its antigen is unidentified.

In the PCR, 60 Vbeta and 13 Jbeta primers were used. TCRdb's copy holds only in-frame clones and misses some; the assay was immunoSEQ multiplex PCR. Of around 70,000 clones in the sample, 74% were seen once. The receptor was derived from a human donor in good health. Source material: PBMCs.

CDR3 DNA sequence: TGTGCCAGCAGTGGTTTAGCGGGACAGGAGACCCAGTACTTC. As protein: CASSGLAGQETQYF. The V gene is TRBV2, the J gene TRBJ2-5; TRBD2 is a possible D gene (8 bases). Between the trimmed V and J ends, which lost 4 bases and 5 bases, there was a span of 14 bases. The V gene's germline CDR1 is SNHLY and CDR2 FYNNEI. This CDR3 comprises 14 residues. Looking up the rest from reference TRBV2 and TRBJ2-5 gives the full variable domain: EPEVTQTPSHQVTQMGQEVILRCVPISNHLYFYWYRQILGQKVEFLVSFYNNEISEKSEIFDDQFSVERPDGSNFTLKIRSTKLEDSAMYFCASSGLAGQETQYFGPGTRLLVL.